The 18 T cell receptor beta chains below come from one sample, sequenced in a study of early T cells in non-severe SARS-CoV-2 infection. One entry per CDR3 protein, called by TCRdb with MiXCR from the 5' RACE reads. The sample has about 60,000 distinct CDR3 sequences, about 15% seen once; the top ten hold more than 8.5%. The sequences come from whole blood, collected at baseline. The receptors were gathered from an adult who was a healthcare worker with PCR-confirmed SARS-CoV-2 infection or an uninfected control (not recorded which).

A few counts support this clonotype. The chain employs TRBV5-1 and TRBJ2-3; D not resolved. The CDR3 has 13 amino acids. Germline-derived CDR1 and CDR2 are SGHRS and YFSETQ. V was shortened by 7 bases and J by 2 bases, with 11 bases between the two germline ends. The CDR3 DNA reads TGCGCCAGCCTCGATGGCTACACAGATACGCAGTATTTT. Its translation: CASLDGYTDTQYF.

This chain links TRBV20-1 with TRBJ2-3, with 15 bases identical to TRBD2. The J segment lost 3 bases and the V segment lost 5 bases, leaving 9 bases of the junction unmatched. Germline V gives CDR1 DFQATT, CDR2 SNEGSKA (reference sequence). This CDR3 has 17 amino acids. The CDR3 DNA is TGCAGTGCTCTTTCAACCGGGACTAGCGGGGGGACAGATACGCAGTATTTT. Its translation is CSALSTGTSGGTDTQYF.

V is TRBV29-1 and J is TRBJ2-7, with D perhaps TRBD1 (6 bases). V gave up 4 bases and J gave up 6 bases, with 16 bases separating them. CDR3 size: 13 residues. The V gene's germline CDR1 is SQVTM and CDR2 ANQGSEA. CDR3 loop: CSVAGQGFVEQYF. CDR3 nucleotides: TGCAGCGTTGCGGGGCAGGGGTTCGTCGAGCAGTACTTC.

This clonotype showed up many times. The rearrangement links TRBV3-1 to TRBJ1-5; D ambiguous. Germline assignment: CDR1 LGHDT and CDR2 YNNKEL (reference sequence). Trimming pared 0 bases from V and 7 bases from J, leaving 7 bases between. This CDR3 region has 13 residues. CDR3 amino acids: CASSQDIGQPQHF. The DNA for the CDR3 is TGTGCCAGCAGCCAAGATATTGGACAGCCCCAGCATTTT.

There are a few counts of this clonotype. This rearrangement joins TRBV4-1 to TRBJ2-2; 14 nucleotides line up with TRBD2. Unmatched junction bases numbered 8, after V lost 3 bases and J lost 5 bases. This CDR3 has 18 amino acids. Germline assignment: CDR1 MGHRA and CDR2 YSYEKL. The CDR3 loop reads CASSHGGLAGVGTGELFF. CDR3 sequence (DNA): TGCGCCAGCAGCCATGGGGGACTAGCGGGAGTGGGGACCGGGGAGCTGTTTTTT.

The CDR3 loop is CATSRGGDQDTQYF. The CDR3 nucleotides read TGTGCTACCTCCCGGGGGGGGGATCAAGATACGCAGTATTTT. The V gene is TRBV7-7, the J gene TRBJ2-3; 8 bases are shared with TRBD2. The CDR3 is 14 residues long. The V gene's germline CDR1 is SSHAT and CDR2 FNYEAQ (reference sequence).

J is TRBJ2-7 and V is TRBV29-1, with a tentative D call TRBD2 (5 bases). Germline V CDR1 and CDR2: SQVTM, ANQGSEA. V lost 4 bases and J 7 bases, leaving 11 bases between the germline ends. The CDR3 is made up of 11 amino acids. The CDR3 nucleotides are TGCAGCGTTGGAGGGCTTGGGGAGCAGTACTTC. Amino acids: CSVGGLGEQYF.

This clonotype was seen more than once but under ten times. This chain joins TRBV7-3 and TRBJ2-1; D is undetermined. The germline V and J ends were trimmed by 5 bases and 6 bases, with 11 bases remaining between them. This CDR3 is 13 amino acids long. Germline V lookup: CDR1 SGHTA, CDR2 FQGTGA. CDR3 nucleotide sequence: TGTGCCAGCAGCCCGGAGACGGCCAATGAGCAGTTCTTC. It encodes CASSPETANEQFF.

This clonotype was detected many times. The CDR3 DNA follows: TGTGCCAGCAGCATAACGACAGGAGGGGCTGGGGCCAACGTCCTGACTTTC. Its protein is CASSITTGGAGANVLTF. The rearrangement joins TRBV3-1 to TRBJ2-6; possibly TRBD1 or TRBD2 for D (6 bases each). The CDR3 is made up of 17 amino acids. The V end was cut by 5 bases, the J end by 2 bases, with 16 bases between. Germline-derived CDR1 and CDR2 are LGHDT and YNNKEL (reference sequence).

This clonotype was counted only a few times. The chain joins TRBV20-1 to TRBJ1-5, with D possibly being TRBD1 (5 bases). Germline V gene lookup returns CDR1 DFQATT and CDR2 SNEGSKA (reference sequence). The CDR3 has 15 residues. V dropped 3 bases and J dropped 2 bases, with 14 bases sitting between them. The CDR3, as DNA: TGCAGTGCTAGTCTGGGTAGGGACGGCAATCAGCCCCAGCATTTT. Translation: CSASLGRDGNQPQHF.

This clonotype was counted at least ten times. A read error may account for a junction end that differs from germline. The chain employs TRBV7-7 and TRBJ2-5, with D possibly being TRBD2 (5 bases). Germline assignment: CDR1 SSHAT and CDR2 FNYEAQ (reference sequence). This CDR3 comprises 13 residues. This CDR3 is CASSLAGKETQYF. The CDR3, as DNA: TGTGCTAGCAGCTTAGCCGGGAAAGAGACCCAGTACTTC. Filled out from reference TRBV7-7 and TRBJ2-5, the complete variable domain reads GAGVSQSPRYKVTKRGQDVTLRCDPISSHATLYWYQQALGQGPEFLTYFNYEAQPDKSGLPSDRFSAERPEGSISTLTIQRTEQRDSAMYRCASSLAGKETQYFGPGTRLLVL.

There are a few counts of this clonotype. The chain carries TRBV5-1 and TRBJ2-2; unclear D gene. The V gene lost 4 bases and the J gene lost 6 bases, with 19 bases spanning the gap. Germline V lookup: CDR1 SGHRS, CDR2 YFSETQ. The CDR3 consists of 16 residues. As DNA, the CDR3 is TGCGCCAGCAGCGGATTTGCAGGCATTGTCCCCGGGGAGCTGTTTTTT. Translated: CASSGFAGIVPGELFF.

In its sample, this clonotype was seen many times. The rearrangement joins TRBV29-1 to TRBJ2-4, with unresolved D. The V end lost 0 bases, the J end lost 0 bases, and 12 bases lay between the germline ends. From germline, CDR1 is SQVTM and CDR2 ANQGSEA. The CDR3 spans 16 residues. The CDR3 spells CSVEEYQSLAKNIQYF. Here the CDR3 DNA reads TGCAGCGTTGAAGAGTACCAGAGCCTAGCCAAAAACATTCAGTACTTC.

This clonotype was seen more than once but under ten times. CDR3 sequence: CSARRRSETQYF. CDR3 DNA: TGCAGTGCTAGACGGCGGAGCGAGACCCAGTACTTC. The chain uses TRBV20-1 and TRBJ2-5; D is unresolved. V was trimmed by 2 bases and J by 5 bases, leaving 9 bases between them. The CDR3 runs to 12 residues. CDR1 is DFQATT and CDR2 is SNEGSKA in the germline V gene (reference sequence).

This clonotype was observed a handful of times. The chain recombines TRBV2 with TRBJ2-1; TRBD2 agrees at 10 bases. CDR1 SNHLY and CDR2 FYNNEI come from the germline V gene. This CDR3 has 14 amino acids. Trimming at V came to 4 bases and at J to 8 bases, leaving 5 bases not matched to a gene. The CDR3 loop is CASSVIAGGDEQFF. In DNA, the CDR3 is TGTGCCAGCAGTGTGATAGCGGGGGGCGATGAGCAGTTCTTC.

This clonotype was recorded a few times. The chain has TRBV12-3 or TRBV12-4 and TRBJ2-3; D unclear. Trimming removed 6 bases at V and 2 bases at J, with 15 bases between. The CDR3 totals 15 residues. The DNA of the CDR3 is TGTGCCAGCAGCGCCCTGGCAGCCCTCACAGATACGCAGTATTTT. Protein product: CASSALAALTDTQYF.

This clonotype has a count of ten or more. A read error may account for a junction end that differs from germline. The chain couples TRBV28 to TRBJ2-3, with 14 nucleotides matching TRBD2. Germline V gene lookup returns CDR1 MDHEN and CDR2 SYDVKM. The length of the CDR3 is 11 residues. CDR3 sequence reads: CLTSGRGTQYF. CDR3 DNA sequence: TGCCTGACTAGCGGGAGGGGTACGCAGTATTTT.

The chain uses TRBV24-1 and TRBJ2-5; 9 nucleotides line up with TRBD2. The CDR3 has 15 residues. CDR1 KGHDR and CDR2 SFDVKD come from the germline V gene. The junction had 2 bases not matched to a gene; V was cut back by 2 bases and J by 2 bases. CDR3 loop: CATSDSGLAQETQYF. The CDR3 bases are TGTGCCACCAGTGATTCGGGACTAGCTCAAGAGACCCAGTACTTC.